The entry that follows covers one T cell receptor (beta chain) sequence. Its target antigen remains unknown. Base qualities are not at hand, and no much larger clone is one base apart. Reading from cysteine to phenylalanine, the CDR3 counts 17 amino acids. CDR3 DNA is the only sequence kept; it has 51 bases, read in frame from the first base. V and J are truncated by 3 bases and 1 base respectively, leaving an intervening sequence of 17 bases. In the germline V gene, CDR1 corresponds to MNHNS and CDR2 to SASEGT. The sample's treatment or condition, from its label and the paper: in vitro stimulation with specific CMV peptide epitopes to enrich CMV-specific T cells. The entry originates in a study of T cell repertoires in cytomegalovirus infection (dated by TCRdb to 2018 to 2020). Some background on the complete study: Recently identified HLA-C-restricted CMV epitopes, whose presentation resists viral immunomodulation, were targeted by peptide stimulations together with well-studied HLA-B-restricted epitopes. The HLA type of each donor mattered for the analysis, because public TCR beta signatures pointed to carriage of CMV infection along with the matching HLA type.

Instrument used: Illumina HiSeq 1500. TCRdb reworked the public reads: Q25 trimming with fastp, MiXCR clone assembly, productive beta chains retained. Entries that share a CDR3 protein sequence are merged under the most common genes and DNA. This sample comprises 20,000 to 30,000 distinct CDR3 sequences, approximately 24% of them detected only once. About nine tenths of the sample lies in the top ten. Broad study findings and their caveats: The ex vivo response was dominated by HLA-C-restricted CMV-specific TCR beta clonotypes, which also provided the single most frequent clonotype in two of eight donors. Cumulative frequency of public TCR beta family members discriminated carriers of CMV infection plus the relevant HLA type in this cohort and an independent roughly 320-donor cohort.

This TCR derives from a human donor in good health (CMV status not recorded). Some clones in this sample may be carry-over from other donors' samples. Specimen: CD8+ T cells from cultured PBMCs, collected from culture after CMV antigen stimulation. The chain couples TRBV6-1 to TRBJ2-3; the D gene cannot be named for sure. The CDR3 reads CASSDLALSGGTDTQYF. The nucleotide sequence reads TGTGCCAGCAGTGATCTGGCCCTCTCTGGTGGCACAGATACGCAGTATTTT.